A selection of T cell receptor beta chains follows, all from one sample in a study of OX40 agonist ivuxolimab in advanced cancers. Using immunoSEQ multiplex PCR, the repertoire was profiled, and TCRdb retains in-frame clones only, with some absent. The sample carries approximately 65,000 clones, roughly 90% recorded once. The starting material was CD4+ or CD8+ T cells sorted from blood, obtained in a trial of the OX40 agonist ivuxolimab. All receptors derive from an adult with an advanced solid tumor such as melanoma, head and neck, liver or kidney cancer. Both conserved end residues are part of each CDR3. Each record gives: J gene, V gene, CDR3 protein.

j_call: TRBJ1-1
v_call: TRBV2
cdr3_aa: CASSSLNEAFF

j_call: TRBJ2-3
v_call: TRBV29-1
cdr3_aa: CSVQALADTQYF

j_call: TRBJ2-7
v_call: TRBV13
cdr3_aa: CASSNRQAYEQYF

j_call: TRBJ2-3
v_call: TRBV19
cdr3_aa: CASSISRPSTDTQYF

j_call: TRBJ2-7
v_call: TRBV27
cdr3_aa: CASSSGPSGGLYEQYF

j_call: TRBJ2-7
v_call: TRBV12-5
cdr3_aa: CASGLTTGTGGYEQYF

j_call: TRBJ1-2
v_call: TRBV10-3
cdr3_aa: CAISESIGVRDYGYTF

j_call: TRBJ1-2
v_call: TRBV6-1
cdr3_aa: CASEAYGYTF

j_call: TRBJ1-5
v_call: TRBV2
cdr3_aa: CASGAGYQPQHF

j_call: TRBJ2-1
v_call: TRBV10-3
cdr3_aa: CAISETPGTGLNEQFF

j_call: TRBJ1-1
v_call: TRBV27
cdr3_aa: CASSLMGGTGGLGGTEAFF

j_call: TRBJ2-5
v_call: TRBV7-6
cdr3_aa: CASRGRGYQETQYF

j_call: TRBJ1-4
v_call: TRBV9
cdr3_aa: CASSGHRSANEKLFF

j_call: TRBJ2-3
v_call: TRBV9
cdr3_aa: CASSVAGGGRTQYF